These 24 T cell receptor beta chains were all obtained from the same sample, sequenced in a study of T cell responses to AZD1222 COVID-19 vaccine. Data came from immunoSEQ multiplex PCR; TCRdb stores just in-frame clones and leaves some out. The sample lists about 110,000 clones; 82% were seen once. Sample: peripheral blood, taken on day 0 of AZD1222 vaccination. All receptors derive from an adult in good health.

The CDR3: CASSGGDRGYYGYTF. The CDR3 coding sequence is TGTGCCAGCAGTGGTGGGGACAGGGGGTATTATGGCTACACCTTC. The chain combines TRBV2 with TRBJ1-2; 11 bases agree with TRBD1. After removal of 4 bases from V and 5 bases from J, the junction contained 6 bases not matched to a gene. Germline assignment: CDR1 SNHLY and CDR2 FYNNEI. The CDR3 extends over 15 amino acids.

V usage is TRBV6-5 and J usage is TRBJ2-7; D possibly corresponds to TRBD2 (6 bases). Per the germline V gene, CDR1 is MNHEY and CDR2 is SVGAGI. V was pared by 2 bases and J by 4 bases, with 15 bases between. This CDR3 region has 15 residues. CDR3 amino acids: CASSYPTGTPYEQYF. The CDR3 DNA reads TGTGCCAGCAGTTACCCGACCGGGACTCCATACGAGCAGTACTTC.

V usage is TRBV7-9 and J usage is TRBJ1-1; no reliable D call. This CDR3 is 14 amino acids long. The germline CDR1 and CDR2 sequences are SEHNR and FQNEAQ (reference sequence). V was cut by 0 bases and J by 2 bases, with 7 bases left in between. CDR3 bases: TGTGCCAGCAGCTTAGCGCCGGGCAACACTGAAGCTTTCTTT. Encoded protein: CASSLAPGNTEAFF.

This rearrangement joins TRBV15 to TRBJ1-5, with D possibly TRBD1 on 6 matching bases. Between the trimmed V and J ends, which lost 5 bases and 5 bases, there was a span of 13 bases. Germline V gene sequence: CDR1 LNHNV, CDR2 YYDKDF (reference sequence). The CDR3 extends over 14 amino acids. The CDR3 loop is CATSGGQTDQPQHF. CDR3 nucleotides: TGTGCCACCAGCGGAGGACAGACGGATCAGCCCCAGCATTTT.

The gene calls are TRBV5-1 and TRBJ2-7, with 7 bases that match TRBD2. Losses at the gene ends were 0 bases for V and 3 bases for J; bases not matched to a gene: 6. This CDR3 is built from 15 residues. The germline V gene encodes CDR1 SGHRS and CDR2 YFSETQ. The CDR3 sequence is CASSLGQGGHYEQYF. The CDR3 region has the DNA TGCGCCAGCAGCTTGGGTCAGGGAGGGCACTACGAGCAGTACTTC.

The V gene is TRBV5-1, the J gene TRBJ2-3; TRBD2 matches at 9 bases. CDR3 size: 15 residues. The germline gives CDR1 SGHRS, CDR2 YFSETQ. The junction had 5 bases not matched to a gene; V was cut back by 2 bases and J by 4 bases. The CDR3 DNA follows: TGCGCCAGCAGCTTTTCGGTAGCGGGGGCAGATACGCAGTATTTT. Its translation: CASSFSVAGADTQYF.

The DNA for the CDR3 is TGTGCCAGTAGTGCAGGTCTAGCACTCCTAGGAGAGCAGTACTTC. This sequence encodes CASSAGLALLGEQYF. The rearrangement uses TRBV19 and TRBJ2-7; D is possibly TRBD2 (5 bases). V lost 5 bases, J lost 7 bases, and 21 bases lay in between. Germline V gene data show CDR1 as LNHDA and CDR2 as SQIVND (reference sequence). There are 15 residues in the CDR3.

This rearrangement joins TRBV27 to TRBJ1-2; D is possibly TRBD1 (5 bases). Trimming took 5 bases from V and 7 from J, leaving 14 bases between them. CDR1 is MNHEY and CDR2 is SMNVEV in the germline V gene (reference sequence). The CDR3 runs 13 residues. CDR3 amino acids: CASSRDRRGGYTF. DNA of the CDR3: TGTGCCAGCAGTCGGGACCGAAGGGGTGGCTACACCTTC.

J is TRBJ2-2 and V is TRBV14; D is unclear. Germline CDR1 is SGHDN and CDR2 is FVKESK. This CDR3 is built from 15 residues. V gave up 0 bases and J gave up 7 bases, with 12 bases separating them. This CDR3 is CASSQELAGLGELFF. CDR3 nucleotides: TGTGCCAGCAGCCAAGAATTAGCAGGCCTCGGGGAGCTGTTTTTT.

This clone was counted once. J is TRBJ1-1 and V is TRBV5-1; 7 positions agree with TRBD1. The ends lost 4 bases at V and 3 bases at J; junction bases unmatched: 0. Germline CDR1 SGHRS, CDR2 YFSETQ. This CDR3 has 12 amino acids. DNA of the CDR3: TGCGCCAGCAGCGGACAGGACACTGAAGCTTTCTTT. The encoded protein is CASSGQDTEAFF.

The chain has TRBV7-9 and TRBJ1-5; the match to TRBD1 covers 10 bases. This CDR3 region has 15 residues. The V gene's germline CDR1 is SEHNR and CDR2 FQNEAQ (reference sequence). The ends lost 5 bases at V and 5 bases at J; junction bases unmatched: 6. In nucleotides, the CDR3 is TGTGCCAGCAGCGGTATGACAGGGGGCTATCAGCCCCAGCATTTT. Translating it yields CASSGMTGGYQPQHF.

The CDR3 protein is CAGSGTHGYTF. The CDR3 coding sequence is TGTGCCGGATCCGGGACCCATGGCTACACCTTC. This chain uses TRBV7-9 with TRBJ1-2; a possible D gene is TRBD1 (5 bases). The germline gives CDR1 SEHNR, CDR2 FQNEAQ (reference sequence). Trimming took off 11 bases at V and 6 bases at J, with 13 bases between the two ends. This CDR3 has 11 residues.

The CDR3 region is CASSQERQVYGYTF. DNA for the CDR3: TGTGCCAGCAGCCAAGAACGGCAGGTTTATGGCTACACCTTC. The chain carries TRBV3-1 (or the pseudogene TRBV3-2) and TRBJ1-2; D is uncertain. The CDR3 runs to 14 residues. Looked up from germline, CDR1 is LGHDT and CDR2 is YNNKEL (reference sequence). V dropped 0 bases and J dropped 5 bases, with 10 bases sitting between them.

This clone came up once. V usage is TRBV7-6 and J usage is TRBJ1-1; 8 bases fit TRBD1. CDR3 length: 15 residues. Unmatched junction bases numbered 1, after V lost 1 base and J lost 0 bases. The germline V gene encodes CDR1 SGHVS and CDR2 FNYEAQ. CDR3 region: CASSLGTGMNTEAFF. The CDR3 DNA reads TGTGCCAGCAGCTTAGGGACAGGGATGAACACTGAAGCTTTCTTT. The full variable domain, with the rest looked up from reference TRBV7-6 and TRBJ1-1, is GAGVSQSPRYKVTKRGQDVALRCDPISGHVSLYWYRQALGQGPEFLTYFNYEAQQDKSGLPNDRFSAERPEGSISTLTIQRTEQRDSAMYRCASSLGTGMNTEAFFGQGTRLTVV.

CDR3 sequence reads: CASSLGRAETQYF. Written as DNA, the CDR3 is TGTGCCAGCAGCTTAGGGCGTGCAGAGACCCAGTACTTC. The V gene is TRBV7-2, the J gene TRBJ2-5; no reliable D call. CDR3 length: 13 residues. V lost 1 base and J 4 bases, leaving 7 bases between the germline ends. Looked up from germline, CDR1 is SGHTA and CDR2 is FQGNSA.

V is TRBV6-6 and J is TRBJ2-5, with TRBD2 matching over 7 bases. The CDR3 is made up of 15 amino acids. Losses at the gene ends were 0 bases for V and 0 bases for J; bases not matched to a gene: 1. CDR1 and CDR2 from the germline V gene are MNHNY and SVGAGI (reference sequence). CDR3 in DNA: TGTGCCAGCAGTTACTCTGCGGGGGACCAAGAGACCCAGTACTTC. This sequence encodes CASSYSAGDQETQYF.

This clone has a handful of counts. This chain uses TRBV19 with TRBJ1-1, with TRBD1 matching 7 bases. Germline CDR1 reads LNHDA; CDR2 reads SQIVND (reference sequence). CDR3 length: 11 amino acids. V dropped 8 bases and J dropped 4; count of bases not matched to a gene: 1. As DNA, the CDR3 is TGTGCCAGTTGGACAGGCACTGAAGCTTTCTTT. It yields the protein CASWTGTEAFF.

The chain is built from TRBV11-2 and TRBJ1-1; D possibly corresponds to TRBD1 (5 bases). Between the trimmed V and J ends, which lost 5 bases and 2 bases, there was a span of 18 bases. The CDR3 is made up of 16 amino acids. In germline, CDR1 is SGHAT, CDR2 FQNNGV. The DNA of the CDR3 is TGTGCCAGCAGCCCAATCCGTCGACAGCGCAACACTGAAGCTTTCTTT. Translation: CASSPIRRQRNTEAFF. Full variable domain (outside the CDR3, taken from reference TRBV11-2 and TRBJ1-1): EAGVAQSPRYKIIEKRQSVAFWCNPISGHATLYWYQQILGQGPKLLIQFQNNGVVDDSQLPKDRFSAERLKGVDSTLKIQPAKLEDSAVYLCASSPIRRQRNTEAFFGQGTRLTVV.

The sample holds one count of this clone. V usage is TRBV6-6 and J usage is TRBJ1-2; 7 bases align to TRBD1. The CDR3 contains 15 residues. Trimming at V came to 2 bases and at J to 3 bases, leaving 6 bases not matched to a gene. The germline V gene encodes CDR1 MNHNY and CDR2 SVGAGI (reference sequence). The CDR3 protein is CASSYTPGTDYGYTF. The CDR3 DNA follows: TGTGCCAGCAGTTACACCCCCGGGACAGACTATGGCTACACCTTC.

The V and J genes are TRBV7-2 and TRBJ1-5; 7 nucleotides match TRBD1. The CDR3 is 15 amino acids. Trimming cost V 4 bases and J 7 bases; bases outside gene matches: 10. In germline, CDR1 is SGHTA, CDR2 FQGNSA. CDR3 loop: CASSSFQGGEQPQHF. The DNA for the CDR3 is TGTGCCAGCAGCTCATTCCAGGGGGGAGAACAGCCCCAGCATTTT.

The CDR3 here is CSVLGGETVFNYGYTF. The DNA for the CDR3 is TGCAGCGTATTGGGGGGGGAGACAGTGTTTAACTATGGCTACACCTTC. The chain links TRBV29-1 to TRBJ1-2; TRBD1 is a possible D gene (5 bases). Germline V gives CDR1 SQVTM, CDR2 ANQGSEA. The CDR3 runs to 16 residues. V lost 6 bases to trimming and J lost 1 base, with 21 bases between them.

V usage is TRBV3-1 (or the pseudogene TRBV3-2) and J usage is TRBJ2-3; TRBD1 is a possible D gene (6 bases). Per germline, CDR1 LGHDT and CDR2 YNNKEL (reference sequence). The CDR3 has 15 amino acids. V lost 1 base, J lost 11 bases, and 19 bases lay in between. CDR3: CASSQAMHHAGVQYF. The CDR3 nucleotides read TGTGCCAGCAGCCAAGCTATGCACCATGCAGGGGTGCAGTATTTT.

The chain joins TRBV5-8 to TRBJ2-7; D remains unclear. CDR3 size: 15 residues. V gave up 2 bases and J gave up 0 bases, with 12 bases separating them. Germline V gene sequence: CDR1 SGHTS, CDR2 YDEGEE. The CDR3 DNA is TGTGCCAGCAGCTTATATTCGGAGAGCTCCTACGAGCAGTACTTC. It translates to CASSLYSESSYEQYF.

Sample share makes this clone medium-sized. V is TRBV13 and J is TRBJ1-1, with a tentative D call TRBD1 (5 bases). The V end was cut by 4 bases, the J end by 6 bases, with 18 bases between. Germline assignment: CDR1 PRHDT and CDR2 FYEKMQ (reference sequence). The length of the CDR3 is 15 residues. CDR3 DNA sequence: TGTGCCAGCAGCTCTTCCCCCCGGGACGGGGCTGAAGCTTTCTTT. It specifies CASSSSPRDGAEAFF.